What follows is one T cell receptor (beta chain) and its context. One Seattle source followed patients from active infection through their disease course. The germline V gene has CDR1 SGHTA and CDR2 FQGNSA. V shed 4 bases and J shed 7 bases, with 16 bases lying between them. The CDR3 is 14 amino acids. Method: immunoSEQ multiplex PCR; TCRdb's copy keeps in-frame clones and lacks some. The sample lists 150,000 to 200,000 clones; approximately 93% were seen once. The data are from a study of blood T cell repertoires in COVID-19. The rearrangement links TRBV7-2 to TRBJ1-2; D is perhaps TRBD1 (5 bases). The sample was peripheral blood. The sequence came from a woman in her sixties with COVID-19, enrolled during active disease. This CDR3 reads CASSSNGGSFGYTF. The DNA for the CDR3 is TGTGCCAGCAGCTCTAACGGGGGTTCCTTTGGCTACACCTTC.